This TCR beta chain was identified in a study of T cells after yellow fever vaccination. Study summary: Researchers used SMART-Seq v4 Ultra Low Input to prepare fractions that had low cell numbers.

This CDR3 contains 13 residues. Trimming removed 7 bases from V and 6 bases from J, with 15 bases in between. This clonotype was detected only a few times. MiXCR was run by TCRdb on the 5' RACE reads, yielding one entry per CDR3 protein. The sample shows 300,000 to 450,000 distinct CDR3 sequences, less than 9.5% of them seen only once. Sequencing was performed on PBMCs, taken about 41 days after the first yellow fever vaccination. This clonotype was sampled from a man aged 18 to 29 who received the YFV17D yellow fever vaccine. This sequence joins TRBV12-3 or TRBV12-4 and TRBJ1-2, with D possibly TRBD1 on 5 matching bases. CDR3 coding DNA: TGTGCCAGCACCCCCTCCGGGGGAAATGGCTACACCTTC. This sequence encodes CASTPSGGNGYTF.